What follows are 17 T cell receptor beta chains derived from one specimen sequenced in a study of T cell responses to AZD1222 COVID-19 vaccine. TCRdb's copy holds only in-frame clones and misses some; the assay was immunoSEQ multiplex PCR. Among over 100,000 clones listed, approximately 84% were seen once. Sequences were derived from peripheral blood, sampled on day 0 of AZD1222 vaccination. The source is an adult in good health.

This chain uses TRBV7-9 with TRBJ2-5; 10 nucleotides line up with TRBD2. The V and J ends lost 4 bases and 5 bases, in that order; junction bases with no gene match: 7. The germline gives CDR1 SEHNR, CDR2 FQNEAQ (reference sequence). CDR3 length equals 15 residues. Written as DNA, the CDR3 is TGTGCCAGCAGCTCGAGCGGGGGGGCCACGGAGACCCAGTACTTC. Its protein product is CASSSSGGATETQYF. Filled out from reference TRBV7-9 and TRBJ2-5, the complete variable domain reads DTGVSQNPRHKITKRGQNVTFRCDPISEHNRLYWYRQTLGQGPEFLTYFQNEAQLEKSRLLSDRFSAERPKGSFSTLEIQRTEQGDSAMYLCASSSSGGATETQYFGPGTRLLVL.

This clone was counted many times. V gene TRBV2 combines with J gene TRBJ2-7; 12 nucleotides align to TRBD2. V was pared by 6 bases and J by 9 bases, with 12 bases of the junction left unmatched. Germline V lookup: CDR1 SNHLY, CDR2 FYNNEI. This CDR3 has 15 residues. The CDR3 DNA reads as TGTGCCAGCAGAAGGACTAGCGGGACGCGAGAGCGGCAGTACTTC. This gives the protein CASRRTSGTRERQYF.

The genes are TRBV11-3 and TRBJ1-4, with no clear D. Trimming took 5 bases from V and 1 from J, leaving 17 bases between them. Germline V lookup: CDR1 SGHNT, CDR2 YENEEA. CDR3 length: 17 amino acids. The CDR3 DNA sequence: TGTGCCAGCAGCACCGAAGGTGGGCGCGGAACTAATGAAAAACTGTTTTTT. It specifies CASSTEGGRGTNEKLFF. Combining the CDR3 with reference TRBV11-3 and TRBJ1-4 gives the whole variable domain EAGVVQSPRYKIIEKKQPVAFWCNPISGHNTLYWYLQNLGQGPELLIRYENEEAVDDSQLPKDRFSAERLKGVDSTLKIQPAELGDSAVYLCASSTEGGRGTNEKLFFGSGTQLSVL.

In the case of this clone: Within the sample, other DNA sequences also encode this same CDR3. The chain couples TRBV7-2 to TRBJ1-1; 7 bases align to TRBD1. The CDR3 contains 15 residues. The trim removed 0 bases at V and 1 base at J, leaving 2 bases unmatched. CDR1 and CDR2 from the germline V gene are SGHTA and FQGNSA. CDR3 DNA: TGTGCCAGCAGCTTAGCGCAGGGGGGGAACACTGAAGCTTTCTTT. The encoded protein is CASSLAQGGNTEAFF.

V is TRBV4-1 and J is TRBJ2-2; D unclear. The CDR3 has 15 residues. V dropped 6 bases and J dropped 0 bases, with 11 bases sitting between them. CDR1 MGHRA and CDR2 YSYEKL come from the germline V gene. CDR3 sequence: CASSIPTANTGELFF. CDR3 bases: TGCGCCAGCAGTATACCGACCGCGAACACCGGGGAGCTGTTTTTT.

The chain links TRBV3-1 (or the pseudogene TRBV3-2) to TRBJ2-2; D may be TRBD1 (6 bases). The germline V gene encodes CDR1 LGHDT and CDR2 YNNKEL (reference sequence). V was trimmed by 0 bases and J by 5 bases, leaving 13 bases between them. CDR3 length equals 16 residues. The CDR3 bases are TGTGCCAGCAGCCAAGAGCCGACAGGACGGACCGGGGAGCTGTTTTTT. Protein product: CASSQEPTGRTGELFF.

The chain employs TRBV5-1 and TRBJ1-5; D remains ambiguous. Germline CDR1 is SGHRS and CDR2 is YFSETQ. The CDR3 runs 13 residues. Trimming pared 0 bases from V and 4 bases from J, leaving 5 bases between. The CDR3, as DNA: TGCGCCAGCAGCTTGGCGCCGAATCAGCCCCAGCATTTT. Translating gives CASSLAPNQPQHF.

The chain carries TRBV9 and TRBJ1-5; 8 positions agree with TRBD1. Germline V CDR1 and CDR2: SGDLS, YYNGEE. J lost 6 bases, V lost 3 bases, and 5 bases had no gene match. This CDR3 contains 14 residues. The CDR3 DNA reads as TGTGCCAGCAGCGCACAGGGGGATGCTCAGCCCCAGCATTTT. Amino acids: CASSAQGDAQPQHF.

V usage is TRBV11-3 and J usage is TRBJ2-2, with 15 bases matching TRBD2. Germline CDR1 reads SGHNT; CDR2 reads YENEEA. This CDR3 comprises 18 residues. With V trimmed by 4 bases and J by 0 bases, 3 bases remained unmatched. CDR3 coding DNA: TGTGCCAGCAGCTCCGGACTAGCGGGAGGGCCGAACACCGGGGAGCTGTTTTTT. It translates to CASSSGLAGGPNTGELFF.

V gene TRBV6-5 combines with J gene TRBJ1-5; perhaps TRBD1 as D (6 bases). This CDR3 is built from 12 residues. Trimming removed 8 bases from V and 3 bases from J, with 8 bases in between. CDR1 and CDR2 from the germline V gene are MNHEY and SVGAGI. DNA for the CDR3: TGTGCCAGCGGACAGCACAATCAGCCCCAGCATTTT. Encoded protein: CASGQHNQPQHF.

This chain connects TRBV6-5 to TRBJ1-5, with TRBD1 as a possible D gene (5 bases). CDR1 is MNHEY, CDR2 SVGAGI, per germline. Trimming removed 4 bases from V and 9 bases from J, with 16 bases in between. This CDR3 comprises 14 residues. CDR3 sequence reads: CASSFREGRRPQHF. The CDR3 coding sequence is TGTGCCAGCAGTTTCAGGGAGGGCCGGCGGCCCCAGCATTTT.

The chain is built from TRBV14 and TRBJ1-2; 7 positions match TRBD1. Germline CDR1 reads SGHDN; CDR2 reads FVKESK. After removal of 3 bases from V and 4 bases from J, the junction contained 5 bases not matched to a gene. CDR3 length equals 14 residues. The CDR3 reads CASSQLGQSYGYTF. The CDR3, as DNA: TGTGCCAGCAGCCAGTTGGGACAGTCCTATGGCTACACCTTC.

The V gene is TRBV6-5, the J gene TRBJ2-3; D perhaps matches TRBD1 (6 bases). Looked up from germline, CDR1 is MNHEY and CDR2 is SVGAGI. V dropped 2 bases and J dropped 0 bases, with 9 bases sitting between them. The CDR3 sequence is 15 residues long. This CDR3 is CASSYRQESTDTQYF. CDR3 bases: TGTGCCAGCAGTTACCGACAGGAGAGCACAGATACGCAGTATTTT.

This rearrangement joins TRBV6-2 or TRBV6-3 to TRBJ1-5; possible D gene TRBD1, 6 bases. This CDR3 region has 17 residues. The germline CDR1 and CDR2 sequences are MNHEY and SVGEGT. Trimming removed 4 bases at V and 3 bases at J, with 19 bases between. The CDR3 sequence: CASSFSAYREHNQPQHF. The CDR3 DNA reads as TGTGCCAGCAGTTTCTCGGCGTACAGGGAGCACAATCAGCCCCAGCATTTT.

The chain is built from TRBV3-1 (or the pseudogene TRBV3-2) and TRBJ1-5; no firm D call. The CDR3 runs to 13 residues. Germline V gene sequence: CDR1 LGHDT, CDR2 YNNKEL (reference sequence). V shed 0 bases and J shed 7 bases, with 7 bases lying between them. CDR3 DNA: TGTGCCAGCAGCCAAGAGGGAGGCCAGCCCCAGCATTTT. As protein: CASSQEGGQPQHF.

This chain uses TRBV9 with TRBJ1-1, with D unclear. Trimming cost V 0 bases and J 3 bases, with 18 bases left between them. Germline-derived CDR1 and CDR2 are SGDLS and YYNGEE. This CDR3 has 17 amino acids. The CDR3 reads CASSVGSADASDTEAFF. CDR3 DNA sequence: TGTGCCAGCAGCGTAGGTAGTGCGGATGCGTCGGACACTGAAGCTTTCTTT.

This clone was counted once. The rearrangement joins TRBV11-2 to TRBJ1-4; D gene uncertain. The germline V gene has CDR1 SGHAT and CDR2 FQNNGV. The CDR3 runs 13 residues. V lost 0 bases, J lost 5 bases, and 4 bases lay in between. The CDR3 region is CASSLDRNEKLFF. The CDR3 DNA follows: TGTGCCAGCAGCTTAGATCGGAATGAAAAACTGTTTTTT.